This T cell receptor (beta chain) was found in a study of T cell responses to AZD1222 COVID-19 vaccine. Remarks on this clone: Its antigen is not known.

Study-wide points: The reported proportion of spike-specific TCRs targeting unmutated variant regions was nearly half.

Germline CDR1 and CDR2: LGHNA and YSLEER. Deletions cut 0 bases from V and 2 bases from J, with 6 bases between. CDR3 size: 14 residues. TCRdb's table, derived via immunoSEQ multiplex PCR, lists solely in-frame clones and lacks some. The sample has 60,000 to 75,000 clones; over 65% are singletons. This chain uses TRBV4-3 with TRBJ2-3; D is undetermined. The receptor was derived from an adult who received the AZD1222 COVID-19 vaccine. Sequenced here: peripheral blood, sampled 28 days after the second AZD1222 dose. The CDR3 coding sequence is TGCGCCAGCAGCCAAGATCTAAACACAGATACGCAGTATTTT. This translates into CASSQDLNTDTQYF.